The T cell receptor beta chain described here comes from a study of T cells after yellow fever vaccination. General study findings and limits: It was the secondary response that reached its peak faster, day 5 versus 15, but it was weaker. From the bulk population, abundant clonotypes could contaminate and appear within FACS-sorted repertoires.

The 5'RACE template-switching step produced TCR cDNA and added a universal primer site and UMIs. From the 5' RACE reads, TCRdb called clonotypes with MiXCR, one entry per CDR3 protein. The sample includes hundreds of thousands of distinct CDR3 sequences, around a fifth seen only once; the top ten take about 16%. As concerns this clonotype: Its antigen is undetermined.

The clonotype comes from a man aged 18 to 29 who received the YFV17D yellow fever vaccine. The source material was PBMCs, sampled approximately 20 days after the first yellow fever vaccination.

The CDR3 DNA follows: TGTGCCAGCAGCCCGACAGGGGGCATGCAGCCCCAGCATTTT. This codes for CASSPTGGMQPQHF. V is TRBV7-2 and J is TRBJ1-5, with 10 bases identical to TRBD1. The V gene's germline CDR1 is SGHTA and CDR2 FQGNSA. The ends lost 5 bases at V and 7 bases at J; junction bases unmatched: 5. This CDR3 has 14 amino acids.